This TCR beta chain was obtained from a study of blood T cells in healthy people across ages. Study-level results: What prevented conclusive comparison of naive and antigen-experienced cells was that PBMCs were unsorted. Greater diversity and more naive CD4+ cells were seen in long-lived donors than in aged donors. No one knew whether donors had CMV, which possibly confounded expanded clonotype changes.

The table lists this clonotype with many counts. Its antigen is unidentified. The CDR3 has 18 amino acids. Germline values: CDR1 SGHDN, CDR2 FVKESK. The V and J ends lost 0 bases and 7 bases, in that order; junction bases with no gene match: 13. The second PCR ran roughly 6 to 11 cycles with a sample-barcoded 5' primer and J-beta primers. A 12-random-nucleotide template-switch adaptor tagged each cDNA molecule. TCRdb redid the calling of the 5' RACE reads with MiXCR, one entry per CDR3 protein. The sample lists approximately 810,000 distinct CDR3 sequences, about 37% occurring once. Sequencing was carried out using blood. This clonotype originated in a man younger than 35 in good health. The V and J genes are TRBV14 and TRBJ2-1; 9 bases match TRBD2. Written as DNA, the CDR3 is TGTGCCAGCAGCCAAGAAGATGTGCGCGGGGGGGCTGGTAATGAGCAGTTCTTC. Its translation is CASSQEDVRGGAGNEQFF.